A single sample gave rise to the 27 T cell receptor beta chains below, sequenced in a study of PD-1 blockade in classical Hodgkin lymphoma. Each of the patients experienced relapse following autologous stem cell transplantation, and their brentuximab vedotin exposure differed. Generated by immunoSEQ multiplex PCR, the TCRdb table keeps only in-frame clones and is missing some. This table holds about 150,000 clones, nearly 80% found once. The specimen was peripheral blood mononuclear cells (PBMCs), collected before the second cycle of nivolumab. The receptors derive from a human donor with classical Hodgkin lymphoma.

This chain uses TRBV7-2 with TRBJ1-5; 8 nucleotides match TRBD1. The junction had 6 bases not matched to a gene; V was cut back by 5 bases and J by 6 bases. Germline V gives CDR1 SGHTA, CDR2 FQGNSA. The CDR3 has 14 residues. DNA for the CDR3: TGTGCCAGCAGCCCCGGACAGGGTCCTCAGCCCCAGCATTTT. Translating it yields CASSPGQGPQPQHF.

Only a few counts were recorded for this clone. The chain recombines TRBV6-6 with TRBJ1-5; no clear D. Germline CDR1 MNHNY, CDR2 SVGAGI (reference sequence). This CDR3 is 14 amino acids long. V was pared by 6 bases and J by 4 bases, with 13 bases between. CDR3 DNA sequence: TGTGCCAGCAGGTCCGGGAGACTGAATCAGCCCCAGCATTTT. Amino acid sequence: CASRSGRLNQPQHF.

V is TRBV6-6 and J is TRBJ2-1, with 7 nucleotides matching TRBD2. CDR1 and CDR2 (germline): MNHNY, SVGAGI (reference sequence). Unmatched junction bases numbered 7, after V lost 5 bases and J lost 0 bases. This CDR3 spans 16 amino acids. CDR3 sequence: CASSRLAPSSYNEQFF. Here the CDR3 DNA reads TGTGCCAGCAGTAGACTAGCCCCTAGCTCCTACAATGAGCAGTTCTTC.

Only one count was recorded for this clone. The chain uses TRBV6-6 and TRBJ1-4; 7 nucleotides align to TRBD1. Germline CDR1 and CDR2: MNHNY and SVGAGI (reference sequence). V dropped 5 bases and J dropped 7; count of bases not matched to a gene: 10. The CDR3 loop spans 15 amino acids. The CDR3 here is CASSSRGGWGEKLFF. The DNA of the CDR3 is TGTGCCAGCAGTAGCAGGGGGGGCTGGGGTGAAAAACTGTTTTTT.

V is TRBV7-9 and J is TRBJ1-1, with 7 bases fitting TRBD1. CDR1 and CDR2 (germline): SEHNR, FQNEAQ (reference sequence). With V trimmed by 1 base and J by 0 bases, 5 bases remained unmatched. The CDR3 is 16 amino acids. CDR3 coding DNA: TGTGCCAGCAGCTTAGGGTCGACAGGGATGAACACTGAAGCTTTCTTT. Its protein is CASSLGSTGMNTEAFF. Full variable domain (missing parts from reference TRBV7-9 and TRBJ1-1): DTGVSQNPRHKITKRGQNVTFRCDPISEHNRLYWYRQTLGQGPEFLTYFQNEAQLEKSRLLSDRFSAERPKGSFSTLEIQRTEQGDSAMYLCASSLGSTGMNTEAFFGQGTRLTVV.

A few counts support this clone. The chain links TRBV27 to TRBJ2-7; maybe TRBD1 (6 bases). The V gene lost 5 bases and the J gene lost 3 bases, with 14 bases spanning the gap. Germline CDR1 reads MNHEY; CDR2 reads SMNVEV (reference sequence). The CDR3 has 14 amino acids. CDR3 loop: CASSPWDTNYEQYF. The CDR3 DNA reads as TGTGCCAGCAGTCCCTGGGACACCAACTACGAGCAGTACTTC.

The chain is built from TRBV2 and TRBJ2-2; D might be TRBD1 (6 bases). CDR1 and CDR2 from the germline V gene are SNHLY and FYNNEI. V dropped 8 bases and J dropped 2 bases, with 15 bases sitting between them. The CDR3 loop spans 15 amino acids. The CDR3 loop reads CASGDGTPNTGELFF. CDR3 coding DNA: TGTGCCAGCGGGGATGGGACACCTAACACCGGGGAGCTGTTTTTT.

CDR3 DNA sequence: TGTGCCAGCAGTCTCAGCGGGGTCCAAGCTTTCTTT. This translates into CASSLSGVQAFF. V gene TRBV7-9 combines with J gene TRBJ1-1; D call uncertain. Germline loops: CDR1 SEHNR, CDR2 FQNEAQ (reference sequence). Trimming took 6 bases from V and 9 from J, leaving 14 bases between them. The CDR3 contains 12 residues.

The gene calls are TRBV5-1 and TRBJ2-5; D perhaps matches TRBD2 (5 bases). Germline lookup yields CDR1 SGHRS and CDR2 YFSETQ. The CDR3 runs 14 residues. Trimming removed 4 bases at V and 7 bases at J, with 17 bases between. The CDR3 region is CASSHSNDRGTQYF. The CDR3 DNA is TGCGCCAGCAGCCACTCGAATGATCGGGGGACCCAGTACTTC.

This sequence joins TRBV6-7 and TRBJ1-1; D unclear. TRBV6-7 is an open reading frame, and its role is uncertain. The CDR3 totals 12 residues. Trimming cost V 0 bases and J 7 bases, with 6 bases left between them. The DNA for the CDR3 is TGTGCCAGCAGTTACTCGATAGGTGAAGCTTTCTTT. Protein sequence: CASSYSIGEAFF.

The chain combines TRBV25-1 with TRBJ2-7; TRBD1 or TRBD2 may be the D gene (6 bases each). The germline gives CDR1 MGHDK, CDR2 SYGVNS. The CDR3 runs 17 residues. Trimming cost V 4 bases and J 4 bases, with 23 bases left between them. CDR3 in amino acids: CASSGIGGGRSPYEQYF. The CDR3, as DNA: TGTGCCAGCAGTGGTATAGGGGGAGGCAGGAGCCCTTACGAGCAGTACTTC.

The V call is TRBV10-3, the J call TRBJ2-7; the D gene could be TRBD1 or TRBD2 (6 bases each). This CDR3 contains 12 residues. Trimming pared 11 bases from V and 3 bases from J, leaving 14 bases between. Germline-derived CDR1 and CDR2 are ENHRY and SYGVKD. This chain's CDR3 is CASGAALYEQYF. DNA for the CDR3: TGTGCCTCGGGGGCGGCCCTCTACGAGCAGTACTTC.

This clone has just one count. The J gene is TRBJ2-2, the V gene TRBV5-1; 11 nucleotides align to TRBD2. V dropped 4 bases and J dropped 3; count of bases not matched to a gene: 5. Germline-derived CDR1 and CDR2 are SGHRS and YFSETQ. The CDR3 covers 16 residues. The CDR3 DNA sequence: TGCGCCAGCAGCCCGGGACTAGCGGTATACACCGGGGAGCTGTTTTTT. Translated, it gives CASSPGLAVYTGELFF. Full variable domain (missing parts from reference TRBV5-1 and TRBJ2-2): KAGVTQTPRYLIKTRGQQVTLSCSPISGHRSVSWYQQTPGQGLQFLFEYFSETQRNKGNFPGRFSGRQFSNSRSEMNVSTLELGDSALYLCASSPGLAVYTGELFFGEGSRLTVL.

This chain links TRBV10-3 with TRBJ2-5, with 8 positions matching TRBD2. Germline V gives CDR1 ENHRY, CDR2 SYGVKD. After removal of 3 bases from V and 4 bases from J, the junction contained 10 bases not matched to a gene. The CDR3 consists of 16 residues. The CDR3 sequence: CAISERVAGFIETQYF. The CDR3, as DNA: TGTGCCATCAGTGAAAGAGTAGCGGGATTTATAGAGACCCAGTACTTC.

This sequence joins TRBV19 and TRBJ1-2; 8 positions agree with TRBD1. With V trimmed by 11 bases and J by 1 base, 12 bases remained unmatched. This CDR3 region has 15 residues. Germline V lookup: CDR1 LNHDA, CDR2 SQIVND (reference sequence). The DNA of the CDR3 is TGTGCCGTAGGAAGGACAGGGAAGGTTAACTATGGCTACACCTTC. Residues: CAVGRTGKVNYGYTF.

This clone was counted a single time. This chain uses TRBV13 with TRBJ2-5, with D tentatively TRBD2 (7 bases). CDR1 is PRHDT, CDR2 FYEKMQ, per germline (reference sequence). V lost 3 bases, J lost 4 bases, and 21 bases lay in between. The CDR3 loop spans 17 amino acids. Here the CDR3 reads CASSLVFGGGLPETQYF. CDR3 sequence (DNA): TGTGCCAGCAGCTTGGTTTTCGGCGGGGGCCTCCCAGAGACCCAGTACTTC.

The gene calls are TRBV6-6 and TRBJ2-3; a possible D gene is TRBD1 (6 bases). The CDR3 contains 11 residues. Trimming stripped 4 bases from V and 10 bases from J, with 9 bases between. Germline CDR1 and CDR2: MNHNY and SVGAGI (reference sequence). In DNA form, the CDR3 reads TGTGCCAGCAGTTTACAGGGATCGCAGTATTTT. Its protein is CASSLQGSQYF.

J is TRBJ2-1 and V is TRBV18; tentative D call: TRBD1 (6 bases). Germline V gives CDR1 KGHSH, CDR2 LQKENI. The CDR3 contains 16 residues. Trimming removed 0 bases from V and 2 bases from J, with 11 bases in between. The CDR3 DNA follows: TGTGCCAGCTCACCACCGAAAGGGGGTACCTACAATGAGCAGTTCTTC. It translates to CASSPPKGGTYNEQFF.

This clone was found a few times. V gene TRBV15 combines with J gene TRBJ2-5; 7 nucleotides line up with TRBD1. V trimming: 4 bases; J trimming: 0 bases; junction bases outside the gene matches: 8. The length of the CDR3 is 16 residues. From germline, CDR1 is LNHNV and CDR2 YYDKDF (reference sequence). The chain's CDR3 is CATSTPGQAHQETQYF. The CDR3 nucleotides read TGTGCCACCAGCACTCCTGGACAGGCCCACCAAGAGACCCAGTACTTC.

The J gene is TRBJ1-1, the V gene TRBV6-5, with D perhaps matching TRBD1 (6 bases). Deletions cut 6 bases from V and 5 bases from J, with 10 bases between. Germline V lookup: CDR1 MNHEY, CDR2 SVGAGI. The CDR3 is 12 amino acids. The CDR3 is CASRLGGTEAFF. The CDR3 DNA follows: TGTGCCAGCAGACTAGGGGGTACTGAAGCTTTCTTT.

The chain couples TRBV5-8 to TRBJ1-4; D call uncertain. This CDR3 comprises 15 residues. V was pared by 0 bases and J by 5 bases, with 11 bases between. CDR1 is SGHTS, CDR2 YDEGEE, per germline. CDR3 in DNA: TGTGCCAGCAGCTTGGGGGCCAGGCCAAATGAAAAACTGTTTTTT. It encodes CASSLGARPNEKLFF.

V usage is TRBV10-3 and J usage is TRBJ1-4, with D unclear. The CDR3 loop spans 13 amino acids. The germline CDR1 and CDR2 sequences are ENHRY and SYGVKD. The V end was cut by 6 bases, the J end by 8 bases, with 13 bases between. This CDR3 reads CAIRREGEEKLFF. The CDR3 DNA follows: TGTGCCATCAGGCGGGAGGGAGAGGAAAAACTGTTTTTT.

This chain joins TRBV10-3 and TRBJ1-5, with D hard to call. The CDR3 has 12 amino acids. V was clipped by 10 bases and J by 7 bases, with 14 bases between them. Germline CDR1 and CDR2: ENHRY and SYGVKD. CDR3: CATNGEGQPQHF. Here the CDR3 DNA reads TGTGCCACCAATGGGGAAGGGCAGCCCCAGCATTTT.

With respect to this clone: This CDR3 is also generated by other DNA sequences in the sample. This chain links TRBV6-1 with TRBJ1-5; D not resolved. The V gene lost 5 bases and the J gene lost 2 bases, with 7 bases spanning the gap. The CDR3 consists of 13 residues. The germline gives CDR1 MNHNS, CDR2 SASEGT. CDR3 nucleotides: TGTGCCAGCAGTCCATCCGGCAATCAGCCCCAGCATTTT. Residues: CASSPSGNQPQHF.

In its sample, this clone was seen a few times. V is TRBV2 and J is TRBJ1-6; no reliable D call. V lost 4 bases, J lost 9 bases, and 7 bases lay in between. Germline assignment: CDR1 SNHLY and CDR2 FYNNEI. There are 12 residues in the CDR3. This CDR3 reads CASSAQFSPLHF. The CDR3 DNA reads as TGTGCCAGCAGTGCTCAGTTTTCACCCCTCCACTTT.

V and J are TRBV5-4 and TRBJ1-3, with D hard to call. This CDR3 region has 14 residues. The V gene's germline CDR1 is SGHNT and CDR2 YYREEE (reference sequence). Trimming pared 0 bases from V and 0 bases from J, leaving 4 bases between. The CDR3: CASSLAFSGNTIYF. For the CDR3, the DNA is TGTGCCAGCAGCTTGGCTTTCTCTGGAAACACCATATATTTT.

J is TRBJ2-7 and V is TRBV10-2; possibly TRBD1 or TRBD2 for D (6 bases each). Trimming took off 3 bases at V and 2 bases at J, with 14 bases between the two ends. CDR1 WSHSY and CDR2 SAAADI come from the germline V gene. The CDR3 consists of 15 residues. For the CDR3, the DNA is TGCGCCAGCAGTGATAGTCGAGGGGGGACCTACGAGCAGTACTTC. Encoded protein: CASSDSRGGTYEQYF.